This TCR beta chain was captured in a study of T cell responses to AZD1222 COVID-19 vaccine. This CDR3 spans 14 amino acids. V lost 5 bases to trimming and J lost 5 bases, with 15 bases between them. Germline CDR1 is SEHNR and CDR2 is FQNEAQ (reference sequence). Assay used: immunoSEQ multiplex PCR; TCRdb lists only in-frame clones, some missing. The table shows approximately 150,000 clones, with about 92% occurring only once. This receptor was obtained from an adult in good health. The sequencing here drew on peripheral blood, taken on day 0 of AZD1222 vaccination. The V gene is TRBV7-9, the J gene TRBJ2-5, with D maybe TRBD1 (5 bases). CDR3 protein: CASSPSGSGETQYF. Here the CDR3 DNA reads TGTGCCAGCAGCCCGTCGGGCTCAGGGGAGACCCAGTACTTC.